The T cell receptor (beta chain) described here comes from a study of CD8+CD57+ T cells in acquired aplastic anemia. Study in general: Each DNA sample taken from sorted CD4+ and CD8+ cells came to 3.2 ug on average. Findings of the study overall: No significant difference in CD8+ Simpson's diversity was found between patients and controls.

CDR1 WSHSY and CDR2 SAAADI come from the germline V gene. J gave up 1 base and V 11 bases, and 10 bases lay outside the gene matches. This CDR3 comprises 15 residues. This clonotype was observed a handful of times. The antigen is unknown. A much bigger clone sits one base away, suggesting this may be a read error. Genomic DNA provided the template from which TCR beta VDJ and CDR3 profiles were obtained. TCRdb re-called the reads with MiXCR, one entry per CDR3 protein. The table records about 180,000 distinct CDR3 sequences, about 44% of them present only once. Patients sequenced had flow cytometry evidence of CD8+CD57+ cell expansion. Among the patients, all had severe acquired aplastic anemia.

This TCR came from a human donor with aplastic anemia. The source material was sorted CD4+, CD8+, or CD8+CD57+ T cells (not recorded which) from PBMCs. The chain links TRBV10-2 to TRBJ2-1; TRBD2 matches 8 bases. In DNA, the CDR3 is TGCGCCGGCATGGGAGCGGGGGCTTCCTACAATGAGCAGTTCTTC. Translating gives CAGMGAGASYNEQFF.